The 9 T cell receptor beta chains reported below all come from one sample, sequenced in a study of shared clonotypes between healthy human individuals. Clones were read by immunoSEQ multiplex PCR, and TCRdb kept only the in-frame ones, dropping some. The table lists 650,000 to 700,000 clones, about 90% of them singletons. Sample: memory CD8+ T cells from PBMCs. Subset specified: CD45RO+ cells pooled with CCR7-negative TemRA cells. The receptors were gathered from a young man in good health. Some clones in this sample may be carry-over from other donors' samples.

The chain recombines TRBV5-5 with TRBJ2-1; either TRBD1 or TRBD2 may supply D (5 bases each). The germline V gene encodes CDR1 SGHKS and CDR2 YYEKEE (reference sequence). V lost 4 bases and J lost 7, with 15 bases in between. This CDR3 region has 14 residues. In DNA, the CDR3 is TGTGCCAGCAGCCCCCCAACTAGGGGAAATGAGCAGTTCTTC. This codes for CASSPPTRGNEQFF.

The rearrangement joins TRBV19 to TRBJ2-7, with D perhaps matching TRBD2 (5 bases). The CDR3 has 17 residues. Deletions cut 1 base from V and 9 bases from J, with 25 bases between. The germline CDR1 and CDR2 sequences are LNHDA and SQIVND (reference sequence). The CDR3 spells CASSIVKAETAFDGQYF. In DNA form, the CDR3 reads TGTGCCAGTAGTATAGTGAAAGCGGAAACTGCTTTTGACGGGCAGTACTTC.

The chain couples TRBV28 to TRBJ1-5; D call uncertain. CDR1 is MDHEN, CDR2 SYDVKM, per germline. CDR3 length equals 14 residues. Deletions cut 2 bases from V and 4 bases from J, with 9 bases between. CDR3 DNA sequence: TGTGCCAGCAGTTTAGACCAGCTAAATCAGCCCCAGCATTTT. This encodes CASSLDQLNQPQHF.

This clone turned up a few times. The J gene is TRBJ1-1, the V gene TRBV9, with TRBD1 identical over 9 bases. The V and J ends lost 2 bases and 3 bases, in that order; junction bases with no gene match: 5. The CDR3 spans 15 residues. Germline V gives CDR1 SGDLS, CDR2 YYNGEE. CDR3 in DNA: TGTGCCAGCAGCGTTACAGGGGGCGCGGACACTGAAGCTTTCTTT. Its translation is CASSVTGGADTEAFF.

This chain links TRBV7-9 with TRBJ2-7; no clear D gene. CDR3 length: 15 amino acids. Germline CDR1 reads SEHNR; CDR2 reads FQNEAQ (reference sequence). V was trimmed by 4 bases and J by 1 base, leaving 14 bases between them. CDR3 DNA: TGTGCCAGCAGCTCCACCAACCTCCTTTCCTACGAGCAGTACTTC. Encoded protein: CASSSTNLLSYEQYF.

The chain joins TRBV7-9 to TRBJ1-4; TRBD1 agrees at 7 bases. The V gene end was trimmed by 5 bases and the J gene end by 7 bases; junction bases not matched to a gene: 10. The CDR3 runs to 15 residues. Germline lookup yields CDR1 SEHNR and CDR2 FQNEAQ (reference sequence). CDR3 region: CASSQAGPGGEKLFF. CDR3 DNA sequence: TGTGCCAGCAGCCAGGCTGGCCCAGGGGGTGAAAAACTGTTTTTT.

The V call is TRBV15, the J call TRBJ2-2; D is possibly TRBD1 or TRBD2 (5 bases each). Germline CDR1 LNHNV, CDR2 YYDKDF (reference sequence). V lost 1 base and J lost 5, with 8 bases in between. CDR3 size: 14 residues. The CDR3 DNA sequence: TGTGCCACCAGCAGAGCGGGGCTGACCGGGGAGCTGTTTTTT. It is translated as CATSRAGLTGELFF.

The chain couples TRBV6-5 to TRBJ2-2; D is uncertain. In germline, CDR1 is MNHEY, CDR2 SVGAGI. Trimming took 2 bases from V and 6 from J, leaving 13 bases between them. This CDR3 contains 15 residues. CDR3 sequence (DNA): TGTGCCAGCAGTTACGTCCAAGGGCCGGCCGGGGAGCTGTTTTTT. Residues: CASSYVQGPAGELFF.

The rearrangement uses TRBV11-2 and TRBJ2-7; the match to TRBD1 covers 8 bases. Per the germline V gene, CDR1 is SGHAT and CDR2 is FQNNGV. The V segment lost 4 bases and the J segment 3 bases; nucleotides outside the gene matches: 5. This CDR3 is 14 amino acids long. The CDR3 DNA is TGTGCCAGCAGCTGGACGGGACAGGTCTACGAGCAGTACTTC. Amino acid sequence: CASSWTGQVYEQYF.